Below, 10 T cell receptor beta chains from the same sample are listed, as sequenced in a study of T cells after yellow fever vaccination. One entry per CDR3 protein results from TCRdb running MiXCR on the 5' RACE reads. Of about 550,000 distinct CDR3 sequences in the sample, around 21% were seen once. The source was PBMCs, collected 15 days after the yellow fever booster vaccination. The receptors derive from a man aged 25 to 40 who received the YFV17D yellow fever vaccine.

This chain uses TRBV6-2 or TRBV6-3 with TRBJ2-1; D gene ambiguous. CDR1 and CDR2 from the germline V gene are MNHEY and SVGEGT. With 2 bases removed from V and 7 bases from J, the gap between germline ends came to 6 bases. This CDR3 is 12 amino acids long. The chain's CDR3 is CASSYGWNEQFF. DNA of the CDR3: TGTGCCAGCAGTTACGGCTGGAATGAGCAGTTCTTC.

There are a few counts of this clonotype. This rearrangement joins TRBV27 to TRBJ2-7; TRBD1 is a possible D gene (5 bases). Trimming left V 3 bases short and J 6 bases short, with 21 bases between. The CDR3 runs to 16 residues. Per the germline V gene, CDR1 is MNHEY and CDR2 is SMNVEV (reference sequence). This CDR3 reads CASSFGALYAPGEQYF. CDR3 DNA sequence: TGTGCCAGCAGTTTTGGGGCACTGTACGCCCCTGGCGAGCAGTACTTC.

The CDR3 is CASSLALAGIISYEQYF. The CDR3 nucleotides are TGTGCCAGCAGCTTGGCCCTAGCGGGAATCATCTCCTACGAGCAGTACTTC. The chain is built from TRBV5-5 and TRBJ2-7; TRBD2 matches 9 bases. V was clipped by 0 bases and J by 0 bases; unmatched bases: 7. Germline V gene data show CDR1 as SGHKS and CDR2 as YYEKEE (reference sequence). The CDR3 runs to 17 residues.

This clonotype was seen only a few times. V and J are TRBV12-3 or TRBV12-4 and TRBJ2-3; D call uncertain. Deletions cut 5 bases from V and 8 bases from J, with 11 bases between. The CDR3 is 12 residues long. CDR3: CASSQRLGTQYF. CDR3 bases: TGTGCCAGCAGTCAGAGGCTTGGTACGCAGTATTTT.

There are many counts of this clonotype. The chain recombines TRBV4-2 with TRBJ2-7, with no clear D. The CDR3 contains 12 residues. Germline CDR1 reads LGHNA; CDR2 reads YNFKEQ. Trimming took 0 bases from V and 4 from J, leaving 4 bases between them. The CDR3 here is CASSQDLYEQYF. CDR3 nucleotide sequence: TGTGCCAGCAGCCAAGACCTGTACGAGCAGTACTTC.

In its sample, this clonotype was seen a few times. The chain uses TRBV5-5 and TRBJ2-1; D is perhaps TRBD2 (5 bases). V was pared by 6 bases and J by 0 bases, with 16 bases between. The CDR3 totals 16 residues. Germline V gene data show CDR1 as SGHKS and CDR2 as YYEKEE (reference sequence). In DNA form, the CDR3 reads TGTGCCAGCACCCCGTTGTACGGGGACTCCTACAATGAGCAGTTCTTC. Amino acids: CASTPLYGDSYNEQFF.

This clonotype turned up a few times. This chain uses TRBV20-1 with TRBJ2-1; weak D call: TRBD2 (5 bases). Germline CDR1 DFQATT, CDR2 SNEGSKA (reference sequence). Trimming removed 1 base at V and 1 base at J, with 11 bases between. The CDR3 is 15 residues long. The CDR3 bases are TGCAGTGCTAGAGGGTTCGGGGAATCCTACAATGAGCAGTTCTTC. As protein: CSARGFGESYNEQFF.

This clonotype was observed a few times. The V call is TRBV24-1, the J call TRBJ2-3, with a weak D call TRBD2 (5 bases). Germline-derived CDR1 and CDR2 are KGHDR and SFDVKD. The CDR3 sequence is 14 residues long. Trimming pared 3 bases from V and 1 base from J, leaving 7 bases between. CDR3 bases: TGTGCCACCAGTGATCCGCGGGGCACAGATACGCAGTATTTT. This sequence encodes CATSDPRGTDTQYF.

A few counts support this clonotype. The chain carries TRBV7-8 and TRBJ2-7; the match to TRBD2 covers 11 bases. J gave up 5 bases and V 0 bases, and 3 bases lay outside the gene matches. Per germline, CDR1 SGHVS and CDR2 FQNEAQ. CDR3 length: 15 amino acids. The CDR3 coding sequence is TGTGCCAGCAGCTTAGCGCCGGGACTAGCGGACGAGCAGTACTTC. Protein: CASSLAPGLADEQYF.

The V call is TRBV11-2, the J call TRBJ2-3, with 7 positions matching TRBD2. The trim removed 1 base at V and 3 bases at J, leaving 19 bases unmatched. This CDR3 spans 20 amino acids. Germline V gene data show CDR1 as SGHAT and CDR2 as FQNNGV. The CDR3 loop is CASSLGAGGEGLFGTDTQYF. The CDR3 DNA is TGTGCCAGCAGCTTAGGGGCCGGAGGGGAGGGCCTTTTTGGGACAGATACGCAGTATTTT.